This T cell receptor (beta chain) derives from a study of regulatory T cells in long-lasting Graves disease. The sample's time point: newly diagnosed GD, antithyroid drugs for less than 3 months. PBMCs provided the RNA from which the TCR library was made. Sequencing libraries for TCR beta were prepared with iRepertoire HTBI primers and Arm-PCR of CDR3 regions. Using its own MiXCR run on the multiplex PCR reads, TCRdb lists one record per CDR3 protein. The sample includes under 800,000 distinct CDR3 sequences, under 20% seen only once; the top ten take approximately 20%. The CDR3 is made up of 13 amino acids. CDR1 and CDR2 (germline): LGHDT, YNNKEL (reference sequence). V lost 1 base, J lost 3 bases, and 4 bases lay in between. The data also belong to a second study, concerning T cells in Graves' hyperthyroidism and ophthalmopathy.

The sequence was obtained from a woman aged 25-40 years with Graves disease. The source material was peripheral blood mononuclear cells (PBMCs), sampled at new diagnosis, from a patient treated with antithyroid drugs. The chain uses TRBV3-1 and TRBJ2-4; the D is unclear. CDR3 in DNA: TGTGCCAGCAGCCAAGGGGTCAAAAACATTCAGTACTTC. Residues: CASSQGVKNIQYF.